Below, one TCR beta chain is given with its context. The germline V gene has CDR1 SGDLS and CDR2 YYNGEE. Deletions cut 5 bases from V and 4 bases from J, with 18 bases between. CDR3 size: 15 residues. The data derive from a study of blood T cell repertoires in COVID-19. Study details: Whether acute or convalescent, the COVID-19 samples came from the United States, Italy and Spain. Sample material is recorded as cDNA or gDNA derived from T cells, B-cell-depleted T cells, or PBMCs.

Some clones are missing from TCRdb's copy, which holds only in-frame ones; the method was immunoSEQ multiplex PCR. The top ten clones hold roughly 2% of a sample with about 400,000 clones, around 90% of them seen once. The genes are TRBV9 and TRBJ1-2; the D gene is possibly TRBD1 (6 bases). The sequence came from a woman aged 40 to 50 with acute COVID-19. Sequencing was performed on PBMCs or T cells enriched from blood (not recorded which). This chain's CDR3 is CASSRLSGAVYGYTF. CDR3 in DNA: TGTGCCAGCAGTCGATTATCAGGGGCAGTCTATGGCTACACCTTC.